This T cell receptor (beta chain) was recovered during a study of blood T cell repertoires in COVID-19. In the authors' workflow: Amplified reference gene primers provided the basis for estimating nucleated cell counts. Measured with immunoSEQ multiplex PCR; TCRdb has only the in-frame clones, and not every one. D and trimming were read from the DNA, whereas the V and J calls and clone size are those reported in that table. Here the sample spans more than 95,000 clones, about 88% being singletons. Germline V gene lookup returns CDR1 MNHEY and CDR2 SVGAGI. Unmatched junction bases numbered 4, after V lost 5 bases and J lost 4 bases. CDR3 length: 13 amino acids.

The chain is built from TRBV6-5 and TRBJ1-2, with 7 bases lining up with TRBD1. The material sequenced was peripheral blood. The TCR sequence derives from a woman older than 75 with acute or convalescent COVID-19. The CDR3: CASSPGQAYGYTF. CDR3 sequence (DNA): TGTGCCAGCAGTCCCGGACAGGCCTATGGCTACACCTTC.